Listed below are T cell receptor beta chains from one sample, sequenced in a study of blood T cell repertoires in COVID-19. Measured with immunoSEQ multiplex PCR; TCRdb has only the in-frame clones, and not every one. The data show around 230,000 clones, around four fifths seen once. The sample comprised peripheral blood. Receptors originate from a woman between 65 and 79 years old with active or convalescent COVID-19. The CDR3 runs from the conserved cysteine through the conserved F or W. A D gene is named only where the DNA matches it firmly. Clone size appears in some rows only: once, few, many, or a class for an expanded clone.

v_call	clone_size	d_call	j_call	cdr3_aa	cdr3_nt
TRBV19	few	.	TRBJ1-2	CASSIEIRQGYTF	TGTGCCAGTAGTATAGAGATCCGACAGGGCTACACCTTC
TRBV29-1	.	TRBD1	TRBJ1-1	CSVDGGGKRVNTEAFF	TGCAGCGTTGATGGAGGGGGCAAACGGGTTAACACTGAAGCTTTCTTT
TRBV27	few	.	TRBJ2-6	CASSWGAGALGANVLTF	TGTGCCAGCAGTTGGGGGGCGGGAGCTCTTGGGGCCAACGTCCTGACTTTC
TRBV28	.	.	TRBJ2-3	CASMSSEGFIQNTQYF	TGTGCCAGCATGTCCTCGGAGGGTTTCATTCAAAATACGCAGTATTTT
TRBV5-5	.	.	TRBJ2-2	CASSLTYPTVTGELFF	TGTGCCAGCAGCCTAACCTATCCGACAGTCACCGGGGAGCTGTTTTTT
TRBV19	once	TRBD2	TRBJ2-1	CASSIRTSGGHEQFF	TGTGCCAGTAGTATCCGGACTAGCGGGGGTCATGAGCAGTTCTTC
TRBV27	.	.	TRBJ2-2	CASSPDRGGELFF	TGTGCCAGCAGTCCAGACCGGGGCGGGGAGCTGTTTTTT
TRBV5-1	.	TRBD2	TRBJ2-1	CASSFGFAGGPNEQFF	TGCGCCAGCAGCTTTGGCTTCGCGGGGGGACCCAATGAGCAGTTCTTC
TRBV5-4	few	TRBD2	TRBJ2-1	CASSSGAGDEQFF	TGTGCCAGCAGCTCTGGGGCGGGAGATGAGCAGTTCTTC
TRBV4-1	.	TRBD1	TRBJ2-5	CASSQDWRDRGVFETQYF	TGCGCCAGCAGCCAAGATTGGCGGGACAGGGGAGTGTTTGAGACCCAGTACTTC
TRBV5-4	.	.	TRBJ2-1	CASSPGLNSYNEQFF	TGTGCCAGCAGCCCGGGACTCAACTCCTACAATGAGCAGTTCTTC
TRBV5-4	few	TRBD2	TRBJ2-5	CASSFSRASGSSETQYF	TGTGCCAGCAGCTTTTCTAGAGCTAGCGGGAGTAGCGAGACCCAGTACTTC
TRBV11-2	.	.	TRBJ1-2	CASSRQTHGYTF	TGTGCCAGCAGCCGCCAGACACACGGCTACACCTTC
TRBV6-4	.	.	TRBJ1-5	CASSETGQGQPQHF	TGTGCCAGCAGTGAAACAGGTCAAGGACAGCCCCAGCATTTT
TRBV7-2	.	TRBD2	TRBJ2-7	CASSLLAGSAYEQYF	TGTGCCAGCAGTCTCCTAGCGGGTTCGGCCTACGAGCAGTACTTC
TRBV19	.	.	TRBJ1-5	CASSMDYSNQPQHF	TGTGCCAGTAGTATGGACTATAGCAATCAGCCCCAGCATTTT
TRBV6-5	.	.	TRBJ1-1	CASSQAGGRFEAFF	TGTGCCAGCAGCCAGGCGGGAGGTAGGTTTGAAGCTTTCTTT
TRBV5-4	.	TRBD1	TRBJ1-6	CASSSDRASSYNSPLHF	TGTGCCAGCAGCTCCGACAGGGCCAGCTCCTATAATTCACCCCTCCACTTT
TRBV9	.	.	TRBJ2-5	CASSARDFETQYF	TGTGCCAGCAGCGCCAGGGATTTTGAGACCCAGTACTTC
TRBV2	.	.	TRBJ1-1	CASTDGAGANTEAFF	TGTGCCAGCACGGACGGGGCGGGGGCTAACACTGAAGCTTTCTTT
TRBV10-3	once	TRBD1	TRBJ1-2	CAISGRQGADGYTF	TGTGCCATCAGTGGAAGACAGGGGGCGGATGGCTACACCTTC
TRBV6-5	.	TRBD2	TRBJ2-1	CASRPSGGHNEQFF	TGTGCCAGCAGACCCAGCGGGGGCCACAATGAGCAGTTCTTC
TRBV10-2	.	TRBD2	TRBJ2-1	CASSGKLAGVNEQFF	TGCGCCAGCAGTGGGAAACTAGCGGGAGTCAATGAGCAGTTCTTC
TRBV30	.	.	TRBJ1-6	CAWSVSGYLVGAIGSPLHF	TGTGCCTGGAGTGTATCAGGGTACCTTGTGGGGGCGATTGGTTCACCCCTCCACTTT
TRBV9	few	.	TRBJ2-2	CASSVIGVGTGELFF	TGTGCCAGCAGCGTCATCGGGGTGGGCACCGGGGAGCTGTTTTTT
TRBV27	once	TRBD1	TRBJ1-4	CASSPGQGGEKLFF	TGTGCCAGCAGTCCGGGACAGGGAGGCGAAAAACTGTTTTTT
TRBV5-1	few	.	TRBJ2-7	CASSLAPGDPYEQYF	TGCGCCAGCAGCTTGGCCCCGGGAGACCCATACGAGCAGTACTTC
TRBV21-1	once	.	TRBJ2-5	CASSKVEVAEGETQYF	TGTGCCAGCAGCAAAGTGGAGGTAGCGGAAGGGGAGACCCAGTACTTC
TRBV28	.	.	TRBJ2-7	CASTLTEGWVGEQYF	TGTGCCAGCACCCTCACGGAGGGCTGGGTGGGGGAGCAGTACTTC
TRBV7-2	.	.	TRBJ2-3	CASSFTSSGTDTQYF	TGTGCCAGCAGCTTTACTAGCTCTGGCACAGATACGCAGTATTTT
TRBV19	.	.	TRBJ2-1	CASSIVAVSYNEQFF	TGTGCCAGTAGTATAGTAGCAGTCTCCTACAATGAGCAGTTCTTC
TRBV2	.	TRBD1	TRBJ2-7	CASSAGPGTASYEQYF	TGTGCCAGCAGTGCGGGACCCGGGACAGCCTCCTACGAGCAGTACTTC
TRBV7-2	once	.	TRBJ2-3	CASSETRADTQYF	TGTGCCAGCAGCGAAACTAGAGCAGATACGCAGTATTTT
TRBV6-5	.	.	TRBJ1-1	CASSYDGSGPEAFF	TGTGCCAGCAGTTACGACGGGTCCGGCCCTGAAGCTTTCTTT
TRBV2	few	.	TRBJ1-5	CASSIQGTNQPQHF	TGTGCCAGCAGTATACAGGGTACTAATCAGCCCCAGCATTTT